The following is a TCR beta chain sequence with its context. Its target is unknown. The ends were cut back, 5 bases at V and 7 bases at J, with 15 bases in the middle. This CDR3 is 13 amino acids long. The germline V gene encodes CDR1 SGHDN and CDR2 FVKESK. The method was immunoSEQ multiplex PCR; TCRdb's version includes in-frame clones alone and lacks a portion of them. The data show around 11,000 clones, 74% seen once. CD4+ T cells from unexposed donors were obtained before the COVID-19 pandemic (2011-2018). Isolation of CD4+ T cells took place after nine to ten days in culture. Testing used SARS-CoV-2 S/N and four cold-coronavirus spikes on unexposed-donor CD4+ T cells, cells permitting. Cultures received half-medium IL-2 refreshes on days 3 and 7. The sample originates from a study of CD4 T cells in relation to SARS-CoV-2 and coronaviruses. Overall study findings and caveats: SARS-CoV-2-driven expansion was significantly weaker in crossreactive than monoreactive clones. Each donor contributed either pre-pandemic or post-infection samples, not both.

The sample consisted of CD4+ T cells from PBMCs, cultured in vitro. This receptor was taken from a human donor in good health. The chain carries TRBV14 and TRBJ2-7; D gene unclear. The CDR3: CASSRSPGWEQYF. The DNA of the CDR3 is TGTGCCAGCAGCAGGTCCCCCGGGTGGGAGCAGTACTTC.